Below, 2 T cell receptor beta chains from the same sample are listed, as sequenced in a study of CD8+ T cells in alopecia areata. Reverse transcription of extracted RNA yielded cDNA, which provided the sequencing template. Generated by immunoSEQ multiplex PCR, the TCRdb table keeps only in-frame clones and is missing some. Found here are about 110,000 clones, 50% to 60% of them singletons; the top ten hold around 23%. Sequenced material: NKG2D-low CD8+ T cells sorted from blood. These receptors were obtained from a human donor with alopecia areata.

The genes are TRBV27 and TRBJ2-2; D uncertain. Between the trimmed V and J ends, which lost 9 bases and 4 bases, there was a span of 12 bases. The CDR3 is 13 residues long. From germline, CDR1 is MNHEY and CDR2 SMNVEV (reference sequence). The CDR3 DNA is TGTGCCAGTGCAGAGTTTGGCACCGGGGAGCTGTTTTTT. This translates into CASAEFGTGELFF.

The rearrangement uses TRBV7-9 and TRBJ1-2; unclear D gene. The CDR3 contains 15 residues. Germline loops: CDR1 SEHNR, CDR2 FQNEAQ (reference sequence). With 1 base removed from V and 0 bases from J, the gap between germline ends came to 9 bases. CDR3 loop: CASSLVALANYGYTF. The CDR3 DNA is TGTGCCAGCAGCTTAGTAGCTTTAGCTAACTATGGCTACACCTTC. The entire variable domain, with the rest obtained from reference TRBV7-9 and TRBJ1-2, is as follows: DTGVSQNPRHKITKRGQNVTFRCDPISEHNRLYWYRQTLGQGPEFLTYFQNEAQLEKSRLLSDRFSAERPKGSFSTLEIQRTEQGDSAMYLCASSLVALANYGYTFGSGTRLTVV.